The table lists the clone carrying this T cell receptor beta chain with a few counts. This sample is part of a study of blood T cell repertoires in COVID-19. Methods used by the authors: Amplifying reference gene primers gave estimates of nucleated cell counts. TCRdb's copy holds only in-frame clones and misses some; the assay was immunoSEQ multiplex PCR. V, J and clone size were drawn from that table, and D and trimming were deduced from the DNA. The data show 450,000 or so clones, about 87% seen once. Germline values: CDR1 SNHLY, CDR2 FYNNEI. J gave up 2 bases and V 6 bases, and 5 bases lay outside the gene matches. The CDR3 consists of 14 residues.

The receptor comes from a man aged 18 to 29 with COVID-19, enrolled during active disease. What was sequenced was peripheral blood. The chain employs TRBV2 and TRBJ2-3, with 7 bases lining up with TRBD1. In DNA, the CDR3 is TGTGCCAGCAGAAGGGACAGTAACACAGATACGCAGTATTTT. This gives the protein CASRRDSNTDTQYF.